Included here is one T cell receptor beta chain sequence, with context. This record belongs to a study of blood T cell repertoires in COVID-19. Turning to the study itself: COVID-19 samples collected from the United States, Italy and Spain covered acute and convalescent phases. PBMCs, B-cell-depleted T cells, or T cells were the source of the cDNA or gDNA that made up the material.

As originally analysed: Nucleated cell number was recorded as an estimate derived from reference gene primer amplification. Some clones are missing from TCRdb's copy, which holds only in-frame ones; the method was immunoSEQ multiplex PCR. The V and J calls and clone size come from that table; D and trimming were worked out from the DNA. This sample has approximately 15,000 clones; less than 75% occur once, and the top ten carry 20% to 25%. The CDR3 sequence is 15 residues long. Trimming left V 4 bases short and J 3 bases short, with 12 bases between. CDR1 is ENHRY, CDR2 SYGVKD, per germline. The source material was peripheral blood. The TCR was taken from a boy aged 2-15 years with active or convalescent COVID-19. The chain carries TRBV10-3 and TRBJ2-2; perhaps TRBD1 as D (5 bases). CDR3 protein: CAISAGRDDTGELFF. DNA for the CDR3: TGTGCCATCAGTGCAGGGCGAGACGACACCGGGGAGCTGTTTTTT.